Listed here are 2 T cell receptor beta chains from one sample, sequenced in a study of OX40 agonist ivuxolimab in advanced cancers. The assay was immunoSEQ multiplex PCR, and TCRdb's table has in-frame clones only and misses some. Of approximately 68,000 clones in the sample, roughly 80% are singletons; the top ten hold roughly 6.2%. The input for sequencing was CD4+ or CD8+ T cells sorted from blood, taken in a trial of the OX40 agonist ivuxolimab. These receptors all come from an adult with an advanced solid tumor such as melanoma, head and neck, liver or kidney cancer.

The V gene is TRBV11-2, the J gene TRBJ2-7, with D possibly TRBD2 on 5 matching bases. The CDR3 loop spans 14 amino acids. Germline lookup yields CDR1 SGHAT and CDR2 FQNNGV. V lost 6 bases and J lost 6, with 18 bases in between. Here the CDR3 reads CASRNWEAAGEQYF. The CDR3 DNA is TGTGCCAGCAGGAACTGGGAAGCGGCTGGCGAGCAGTACTTC.

The chain uses TRBV11-2 and TRBJ2-1; D call uncertain. V gave up 5 bases and J gave up 8 bases, with 10 bases separating them. CDR3 length: 12 residues. Germline loops: CDR1 SGHAT, CDR2 FQNNGV. CDR3 sequence (DNA): TGTGCCAGCAGCATTGTTTCGGATGAGCAGTTCTTC. Translation: CASSIVSDEQFF.